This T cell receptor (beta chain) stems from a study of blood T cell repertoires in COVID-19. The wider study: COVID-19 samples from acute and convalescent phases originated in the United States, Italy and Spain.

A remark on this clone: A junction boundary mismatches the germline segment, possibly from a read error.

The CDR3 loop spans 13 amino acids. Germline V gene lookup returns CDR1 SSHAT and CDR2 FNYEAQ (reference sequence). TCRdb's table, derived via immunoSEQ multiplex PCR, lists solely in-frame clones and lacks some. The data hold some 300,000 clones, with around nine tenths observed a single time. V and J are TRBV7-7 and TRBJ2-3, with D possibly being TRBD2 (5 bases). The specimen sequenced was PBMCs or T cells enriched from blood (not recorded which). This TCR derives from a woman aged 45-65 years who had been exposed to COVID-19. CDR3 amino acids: CASSLSTGYTQYF. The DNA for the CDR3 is TGTGCTAGCAGCTTATCTACGGGGTATACGCAGTATTTT. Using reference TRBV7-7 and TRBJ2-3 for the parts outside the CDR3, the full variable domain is GAGVSQSPRYKVTKRGQDVTLRCDPISSHATLYWYQQALGQGPEFLTYFNYEAQPDKSGLPSDRFSAERPEGSISTLTIQRTEQRDSAMYRCASSLSTGYTQYFGPGTRLTVL.